This TCR beta chain came from a study of cytomegalovirus exposure and HLA in healthy donors. Study background: Most genotyped donors, approximately 77% of more than 300, had Caucasian-associated genetic ancestry. Study-level results: The study recorded over 150 TCR beta chains that were cytomegalovirus-associated. Donors belonging to an Asian-associated ancestry cluster reportedly showed fewer N-insertions in productive TCRs than the approximately 640-donor mean, according to what a later analysis found. A later analysis found that most CMV-associated TCR beta chains appeared HLA-restricted.

Primers: 60 Vbeta forward and 13 Jbeta reverse. Only in-frame clones appear in the TCRdb table, and some are missing; sequencing was by immunoSEQ multiplex PCR. The sample has approximately 130,000 clones; 60% to 85% are singletons. This clone was recorded once. As yet, its antigen is unknown. Germline lookup yields CDR1 SGHRS and CDR2 YFSETQ. The CDR3 has 16 amino acids. V was trimmed by 4 bases and J by 2 bases, leaving 17 bases between them. This TCR derives from a female donor in good health and CMV-seropositive. V gene TRBV5-1 combines with J gene TRBJ2-3, with no clear D. What was sequenced was PBMCs. CDR3 DNA: TGCGCCAGCAGCCCTAACTTAGAGATCAACACAGATACGCAGTATTTT. This translates into CASSPNLEINTDTQYF. Supplemented by reference TRBV5-1 and TRBJ2-3, the full variable domain reads KAGVTQTPRYLIKTRGQQVTLSCSPISGHRSVSWYQQTPGQGLQFLFEYFSETQRNKGNFPGRFSGRQFSNSRSEMNVSTLELGDSALYLCASSPNLEINTDTQYFGPGTRLTVL.